This T cell receptor beta chain was found in a study of blood T cell repertoires in COVID-19. Measured with immunoSEQ multiplex PCR; TCRdb has only the in-frame clones, and not every one. The top ten hold around 12% of the sample, which has about 44,000 clones, 92% seen once. The germline V and J ends were trimmed by 0 bases and 0 bases, with 7 bases remaining between them. Looked up from germline, CDR1 is LGHDT and CDR2 is YNNKEL (reference sequence). This CDR3 has 15 residues. Material: peripheral blood. The sequence was obtained from a human donor in a cohort sampled during active COVID-19. The rearrangement links TRBV3-1 (or the pseudogene TRBV3-2) to TRBJ2-3; D is unclear. The CDR3, as DNA: TGTGCCAGCAGCCAAGAGTGGGCTAGCACAGATACGCAGTATTTT. Protein: CASSQEWASTDTQYF.